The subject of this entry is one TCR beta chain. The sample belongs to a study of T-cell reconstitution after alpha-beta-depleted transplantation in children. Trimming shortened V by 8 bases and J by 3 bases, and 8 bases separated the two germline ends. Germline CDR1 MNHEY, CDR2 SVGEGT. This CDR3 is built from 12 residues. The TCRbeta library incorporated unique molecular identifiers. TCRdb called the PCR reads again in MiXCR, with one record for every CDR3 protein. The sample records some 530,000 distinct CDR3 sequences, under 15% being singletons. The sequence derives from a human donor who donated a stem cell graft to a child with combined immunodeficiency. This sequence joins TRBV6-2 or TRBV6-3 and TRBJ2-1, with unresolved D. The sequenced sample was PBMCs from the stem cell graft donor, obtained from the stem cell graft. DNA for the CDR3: TGTGCCAGCGAGAACCACTACAATGAGCAGTTCTTC. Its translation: CASENHYNEQFF.